The rows below give T cell receptor beta chains drawn from one sample of a study of regulatory T cells in long-lasting Graves disease. Via MiXCR, TCRdb re-called the multiplex PCR reads, giving one row per CDR3 protein. The table records roughly 500,000 distinct CDR3 sequences, about 13% of them present only once. These records were also assigned to another study, of T cells in Graves' hyperthyroidism and ophthalmopathy.

The input for sequencing was peripheral blood mononuclear cells (PBMCs), taken at new diagnosis, from a patient treated with antithyroid drugs. These receptors came from a man aged 25-40 years with Graves disease. Each CDR3 is given with its conserved first and last residue. Each record gives: D gene, V gene, J gene, clone size, CDR3 protein, CDR3 DNA. D genes are given only for firm matches. Clone size is not always given. Where it is, it says once, few, many or a class for expanded clones.

NA,TRBV5-1,TRBJ1-4,NA,CASSPHRGATNEKLFF,TGCGCCAGCAGCCCTCACCGAGGGGCAACTAATGAAAAACTGTTTTTT
NA,TRBV5-1,TRBJ2-3,NA,CASSTGGLTPDTQYF,TGCGCCAGCAGCACCGGGGGACTCACCCCAGATACGCAGTATTTT
TRBD2,TRBV3-1,TRBJ2-3,many,CASSQGTSSTQYF,TGTGCCAGCAGCCAGGGGACTAGCTCTACGCAGTATTTT
NA,TRBV4-1,TRBJ2-7,NA,CASSQEAPTSYEQYF,TGCGCCAGCAGCCAAGAGGCACCTACTTCCTACGAGCAGTACTTC
NA,TRBV9,TRBJ1-2,few,CASSVASGGFDGYTF,TGTGCCAGCAGCGTAGCTTCAGGAGGCTTTGATGGCTACACCTTC
NA,TRBV4-1,TRBJ2-1,NA,CASSQDRSRNEQFF,TGCGCCAGCAGCCAGGACCGGTCCCGCAATGAGCAGTTCTTC
NA,TRBV7-9,TRBJ2-1,many,CASSLVGSAVNEQFF,TGTGCCAGCAGCTTAGTGGGATCGGCGGTCAATGAGCAGTTCTTC
TRBD1,TRBV15,TRBJ1-5,many,CATSRDRQGVGQPQHF,TGTGCCACCAGCAGAGACAGACAGGGGGTCGGTCAGCCCCAGCATTTT
NA,TRBV9,TRBJ2-7,many,CASSSGESGRYEQYF,TGTGCCAGCAGCTCAGGGGAATCGGGCCGCTACGAGCAGTACTTC
NA,TRBV7-9,TRBJ1-5,many,CASSLAAGEGNQPQHF,TGTGCCAGCAGCTTAGCGGCAGGGGAAGGGAATCAGCCCCAGCATTTT
NA,TRBV5-1,TRBJ2-3,many,CASSLAPQVTDTQYF,TGCGCCAGCAGCTTGGCCCCCCAGGTTACAGATACGCAGTATTTT
NA,TRBV11-2,TRBJ1-2,NA,CASSLEKDHGYTF,TGTGCCAGCAGCTTAGAAAAAGATCATGGCTACACCTTC
NA,TRBV12-3/TRBV12-4,TRBJ2-1,many,CASSFRVHEQFF,TGTGCCAGCAGTTTCCGGGTGCATGAGCAGTTCTTC
NA,TRBV27,TRBJ1-5,many,CASSWWGDSNQPQHF,TGTGCCAGCAGTTGGTGGGGGGATAGCAATCAGCCCCAGCATTTT
TRBD2,TRBV7-2,TRBJ2-7,many,CASSLELAGLPYEQYF,TGTGCCAGCAGCTTAGAGCTAGCGGGATTACCCTACGAGCAGTACTTC
TRBD2,TRBV30,TRBJ2-3,NA,CAWSAGTSGATDTQYF,TGTGCCTGGAGTGCCGGGACTAGCGGGGCCACAGATACGCAGTATTTT
NA,TRBV7-2,TRBJ2-3,NA,CASSLDLAEGADTQYF,TGTGCCAGCAGCTTAGATCTAGCGGAGGGGGCAGATACGCAGTATTTT
NA,TRBV20-1,TRBJ2-7,NA,CSARDRGSGPEQYF,TGCAGTGCTAGAGATCGGGGTAGCGGCCCCGAGCAGTACTTC
NA,TRBV25-1,TRBJ2-2,many,CASRGLGTGELFF,TGTGCCAGCAGGGGGCTCGGCACCGGGGAGCTGTTTTTT
NA,TRBV6-2/TRBV6-3,TRBJ2-1,many,CASSYSQGAGYNEQFF,TGTGCCAGCAGTTACTCACAGGGAGCAGGCTACAATGAGCAGTTCTTC
NA,TRBV5-6,TRBJ2-3,few,CASSHRARFTDTQYF,TGTGCCAGCAGCCATAGGGCTAGGTTCACAGATACGCAGTATTTT
TRBD1,TRBV30,TRBJ2-5,NA,CAWRVQGAGQETQYF,TGTGCCTGGAGGGTACAGGGGGCCGGGCAAGAGACCCAGTACTTC
NA,TRBV7-9,TRBJ2-6,many,CASSLFTGLSGANVLTF,TGTGCCAGCAGCTTGTTTACGGGCCTCTCTGGGGCCAACGTCCTGACTTTC
NA,TRBV5-1,TRBJ2-5,many,CASSRMGAGLETQYF,TGCGCCAGCAGCAGGATGGGAGCGGGCTTGGAGACCCAGTACTTC
TRBD2,TRBV11-2,TRBJ2-3,many,CASSLGTSTADTQYF,TGTGCCAGCAGCTTAGGGACTAGCACGGCAGATACGCAGTATTTT
TRBD2,TRBV28,TRBJ2-7,NA,CASNPPLAGGYEQYF,TGTGCCAGCAATCCCCCTTTGGCGGGAGGCTACGAGCAGTACTTC
NA,TRBV5-1,TRBJ2-6,NA,CASSLDYGANVLTF,TGCGCCAGCAGCTTGGATTACGGGGCCAACGTCCTGACTTTC